The 29 T cell receptor beta chains below come from one sample, sequenced in a study of blood T cell repertoires in COVID-19. The table came from immunoSEQ multiplex PCR; TCRdb's copy has only in-frame clones and leaves some out. This sample has 110,000 or so clones, with under 90% found just once. The sample taken for sequencing was peripheral blood. The source is a woman between 45 and 60 years old with acute or convalescent COVID-19.

V gene TRBV7-3 combines with J gene TRBJ2-3; TRBD2 might be the D (6 bases). This CDR3 is built from 14 residues. In germline, CDR1 is SGHTA, CDR2 FQGTGA. Trimming left V 4 bases short and J 2 bases short, with 10 bases between. The CDR3 DNA reads TGTGCCAGCAGCTCCGGACTAAACACAGATACGCAGTATTTT. Translating gives CASSSGLNTDTQYF.

The genes are TRBV4-1 and TRBJ1-6; a weak D match, TRBD1 (5 bases). Germline lookup yields CDR1 MGHRA and CDR2 YSYEKL. Trimming stripped 6 bases from V and 4 bases from J, with 13 bases between. The CDR3 totals 15 residues. The CDR3 loop reads CASSQTGVYNSPLHF. In nucleotides, the CDR3 is TGCGCCAGCAGTCAAACGGGGGTTTATAATTCACCCCTCCACTTT.

The genes are TRBV5-1 and TRBJ2-3, with 9 bases matching TRBD2. V lost 0 bases and J lost 6; bases outside the gene matches: 17. The CDR3 totals 19 residues. Germline V gives CDR1 SGHRS, CDR2 YFSETQ. CDR3 sequence: CASSLGPLGLAGHRDTQYF. CDR3 nucleotide sequence: TGCGCCAGCAGCTTGGGGCCTTTGGGGCTAGCGGGGCACCGGGATACGCAGTATTTT.

This chain connects TRBV11-2 to TRBJ1-1; TRBD1 might be the D (5 bases). V lost 0 bases and J lost 10, with 12 bases in between. The germline gives CDR1 SGHAT, CDR2 FQNNGV. The CDR3 has 13 residues. The CDR3: CASSLDGSGLAFF. The CDR3 nucleotides read TGTGCCAGCAGCTTAGATGGTTCAGGGTTAGCTTTCTTT.

This chain joins TRBV3-1 (or the pseudogene TRBV3-2) and TRBJ2-5; D perhaps matches TRBD2 (7 bases). The CDR3 has 14 amino acids. CDR1 LGHDT and CDR2 YNNKEL come from the germline V gene (reference sequence). The ends were cut back, 4 bases at V and 5 bases at J, with 14 bases in the middle. The CDR3 nucleotides read TGTGCCAGCAGCCTGGCGGGGGCTGGGGAGACCCAGTACTTC. Residues: CASSLAGAGETQYF.

This sequence joins TRBV27 and TRBJ1-5, with TRBD1 matching 10 bases. This CDR3 is 17 amino acids long. Germline V lookup: CDR1 MNHEY, CDR2 SMNVEV (reference sequence). With 6 bases clipped from V and 1 base from J, the junction kept 9 bases outside the gene matches. Here the CDR3 DNA reads TGTGCCAGCAGCGCCGACAGGGGGCGGAGGAGCAATCAGCCCCAGCATTTT. The encoded protein is CASSADRGRRSNQPQHF.

The CDR3 coding sequence is TGCGCCAGCAGCCCACGACAAGGGGTGAACACTGAAGCTTTCTTT. It codes for CASSPRQGVNTEAFF. J is TRBJ1-1 and V is TRBV5-1; D perhaps matches TRBD1 (5 bases). The CDR3 loop spans 15 amino acids. CDR1 SGHRS and CDR2 YFSETQ come from the germline V gene. V was pared by 4 bases and J by 0 bases, with 13 bases between. Drawing the rest from reference TRBV5-1 and TRBJ1-1, the complete variable domain is KAGVTQTPRYLIKTRGQQVTLSCSPISGHRSVSWYQQTPGQGLQFLFEYFSETQRNKGNFPGRFSGRQFSNSRSEMNVSTLELGDSALYLCASSPRQGVNTEAFFGQGTRLTVV.

The chain carries TRBV7-3 and TRBJ2-1, with 9 nucleotides matching TRBD2. Per germline, CDR1 SGHTA and CDR2 FQGTGA. This CDR3 is built from 16 residues. V was clipped by 4 bases and J by 9 bases; unmatched bases: 13. The CDR3 reads CASSSRTRGGLGEQFF. The CDR3 DNA reads TGTGCCAGCAGCTCCCGGACGCGGGGGGGCCTCGGTGAGCAGTTCTTC.

The chain links TRBV18 to TRBJ1-2; D might be TRBD1 (6 bases). V dropped 3 bases and J dropped 6 bases, with 11 bases sitting between them. From germline, CDR1 is KGHSH and CDR2 LQKENI. The CDR3 is 13 amino acids. CDR3 protein: CASSPEGGNGYTF. Here the CDR3 DNA reads TGTGCCAGCTCACCGGAGGGGGGGAATGGCTACACCTTC. The variable domain in full, completed from reference TRBV18 and TRBJ1-2, reads NAGVMQNPRHLVRRRGQEARLRCSPMKGHSHVYWYRQLPEEGLKFMVYLQKENIIDESGMPKERFSAEFPKEGPSILRIQQVVRGDSAAYFCASSPEGGNGYTFGSGTRLTVV.

V is TRBV6-5 and J is TRBJ2-7; the D gene is possibly TRBD1 (5 bases). V was shortened by 0 bases and J by 6 bases, with 12 bases between the two germline ends. The CDR3 has 14 amino acids. The germline V gene encodes CDR1 MNHEY and CDR2 SVGAGI. CDR3: CASSYSRSRVEQYF. CDR3 nucleotide sequence: TGTGCCAGCAGTTACTCGAGATCCAGGGTCGAGCAGTACTTC.

This clone was seen once. The chain recombines TRBV24-1 with TRBJ2-1; maybe TRBD1 (7 bases). V dropped 11 bases and J dropped 2 bases, with 24 bases sitting between them. The CDR3 consists of 17 residues. CDR1 KGHDR and CDR2 SFDVKD come from the germline V gene. In DNA, the CDR3 is TGTGCCAGAGGTGGGACAGACCCGGGGGTGACCTACAATGAGCAGTTCTTC. It yields the protein CARGGTDPGVTYNEQFF.

This clone was picked up a small number of times. V gene TRBV5-5 combines with J gene TRBJ2-2; TRBD1 might be the D (6 bases). Germline loops: CDR1 SGHKS, CDR2 YYEKEE (reference sequence). The CDR3 covers 16 residues. With 4 bases removed from V and 6 bases from J, the gap between germline ends came to 19 bases. CDR3 DNA: TGTGCCAGCAGCATCAGCAATCGACCAGGGGCCGGGGAGCTGTTTTTT. Residues: CASSISNRPGAGELFF.

A note on this clone: This sample also contains other DNA sequences that code for the same CDR3. The chain recombines TRBV11-3 with TRBJ2-3, with D unclear. V lost 3 bases, J lost 2 bases, and 6 bases lay in between. Germline V gene lookup returns CDR1 SGHNT and CDR2 YENEEA. CDR3 length: 13 amino acids. The CDR3 sequence is CASSFENTDTQYF. For the CDR3, the DNA is TGTGCCAGCAGCTTCGAGAACACAGATACGCAGTATTTT.

V gene TRBV27 combines with J gene TRBJ1-1; a weak D match, TRBD1 (5 bases). The CDR3 is 13 amino acids. The germline gives CDR1 MNHEY, CDR2 SMNVEV (reference sequence). The V end lost 1 base, the J end lost 7 bases, and 10 bases lay between the germline ends. In DNA, the CDR3 is TGTGCCAGCAGTTTATTCAAGGGGATTGAAGCTTTCTTT. Its protein is CASSLFKGIEAFF.

The V gene is TRBV7-9, the J gene TRBJ1-1; D uncertain. The CDR3 consists of 11 residues. V was clipped by 5 bases and J by 5 bases, with 6 bases between them. Germline loops: CDR1 SEHNR, CDR2 FQNEAQ (reference sequence). DNA of the CDR3: TGTGCCAGCAGCCCGGGGACTGAAGCTTTCTTT. It yields the protein CASSPGTEAFF.

The chain has TRBV2 and TRBJ2-3; TRBD1 aligns across 7 bases. CDR3 length equals 13 residues. Trimming cost V 2 bases and J 4 bases; bases outside gene matches: 0. Germline V gives CDR1 SNHLY, CDR2 FYNNEI. The CDR3 DNA sequence: TGTGCCAGCAGTGAACAGGGGGCAGATACGCAGTATTTT. It codes for CASSEQGADTQYF.

The gene calls are TRBV9 and TRBJ1-4; 9 bases are a match to TRBD1. The length of the CDR3 is 17 residues. The germline CDR1 and CDR2 sequences are SGDLS and YYNGEE. J was trimmed by 8 bases and V by 2 bases; bases with no gene match: 13. CDR3 coding DNA: TGTGCCAGCAGCGTGGGTCGTGGGGACAGGGCAGTAGAAAAACTGTTTTTT. Translating gives CASSVGRGDRAVEKLFF. Full variable domain (missing parts from reference TRBV9 and TRBJ1-4): DSGVTQTPKHLITATGQRVTLRCSPRSGDLSVYWYQQSLDQGLQFLIQYYNGEERAKGNILERFSAQQFPDLHSELNLSSLELGDSALYFCASSVGRGDRAVEKLFFGSGTQLSVL.

The genes are TRBV2 and TRBJ1-1; D might be TRBD1 (5 bases). CDR1 is SNHLY, CDR2 FYNNEI, per germline. V lost 3 bases and J 4 bases, leaving 9 bases between the germline ends. The CDR3 has 13 residues. This CDR3 reads CASSDQGSTEAFF. CDR3 DNA: TGTGCCAGCAGTGACCAGGGTAGCACTGAAGCTTTCTTT. Full variable domain (rest looked up from reference TRBV2 and TRBJ1-1): EPEVTQTPSHQVTQMGQEVILRCVPISNHLYFYWYRQILGQKVEFLVSFYNNEISEKSEIFDDQFSVERPDGSNFTLKIRSTKLEDSAMYFCASSDQGSTEAFFGQGTRLTVV.

This rearrangement joins TRBV5-5 to TRBJ1-5; the D is unclear. The CDR3 has 17 amino acids. V was cut by 3 bases and J by 2 bases, with 18 bases left in between. Germline V gives CDR1 SGHKS, CDR2 YYEKEE (reference sequence). As DNA, the CDR3 is TGTGCCAGCAGCTCCCGGGGTCGCTCGGAGGGCAATCAGCCCCAGCATTTT. As protein: CASSSRGRSEGNQPQHF.

This chain connects TRBV2 to TRBJ1-4; D is possibly TRBD1 (6 bases). There are 17 residues in the CDR3. The V gene lost 5 bases and the J gene lost 3 bases, with 19 bases spanning the gap. Germline loops: CDR1 SNHLY, CDR2 FYNNEI. CDR3 protein: CASSHPREGTPNEKLFF. The CDR3 DNA reads as TGTGCCAGCAGTCACCCGCGTGAGGGGACACCTAATGAAAAACTGTTTTTT. The full variable domain, its missing parts supplied by reference TRBV2 and TRBJ1-4, is EPEVTQTPSHQVTQMGQEVILRCVPISNHLYFYWYRQILGQKVEFLVSFYNNEISEKSEIFDDQFSVERPDGSNFTLKIRSTKLEDSAMYFCASSHPREGTPNEKLFFGSGTQLSVL.

The chain couples TRBV12-5 to TRBJ2-1, with a weak D call TRBD2 (7 bases). The ends were cut back, 1 base at V and 8 bases at J, with 18 bases in the middle. This CDR3 comprises 16 residues. Germline-derived CDR1 and CDR2 are LGHNT and FRNRAP. The CDR3 coding sequence is TGTGCTAGTGGTTTGGGACGGGGGGCTCCGGAGGATGAGCAGTTCTTC. This sequence encodes CASGLGRGAPEDEQFF. Together with reference TRBV12-5 and TRBJ2-1, the CDR3 gives the full variable domain: DARVTQTPRHKVTEMGQEVTMRCQPILGHNTVFWYRQTMMQGLELLAYFRNRAPLDDSGMPKDRFSAEMPDATLATLKIQPSEPRDSAVYFCASGLGRGAPEDEQFFGPGTRLTVL.

The chain has TRBV19 and TRBJ1-1; D is unresolved. V was clipped by 7 bases and J by 5 bases, with 14 bases between them. Germline CDR1 and CDR2: LNHDA and SQIVND (reference sequence). The CDR3 totals 13 residues. This chain's CDR3 is CASIHSGGTEAFF. CDR3 DNA sequence: TGTGCCAGTATTCATTCTGGAGGGACTGAAGCTTTCTTT.

A single count supports this clone. The chain links TRBV2 to TRBJ1-6, with D unclear. V shed 6 bases and J shed 4 bases, with 10 bases lying between them. This CDR3 region has 14 residues. Germline loops: CDR1 SNHLY, CDR2 FYNNEI. CDR3 residues: CASSPAQYNSPLHF. DNA of the CDR3: TGTGCCAGCAGCCCTGCCCAGTATAATTCACCCCTCCACTTT.

V gene TRBV2 combines with J gene TRBJ1-2, with D possibly being TRBD1 (6 bases). V shed 2 bases and J shed 8 bases, with 15 bases lying between them. Germline CDR1 reads SNHLY; CDR2 reads FYNNEI. The CDR3 length is 14 residues. DNA of the CDR3: TGTGCCAGCAGTGAATGGGGGGGCTCGGGAGGCTACACCTTC. Protein sequence: CASSEWGGSGGYTF.

This chain joins TRBV25-1 and TRBJ1-1; maybe TRBD1 (5 bases). Trimming stripped 2 bases from V and 1 base from J, with 11 bases between. Germline V CDR1 and CDR2: MGHDK, SYGVNS. This CDR3 is built from 15 residues. The CDR3 coding sequence is TGTGCCAGCAGTGAACATATAGGGGAGAACACTGAAGCTTTCTTT. Its translation: CASSEHIGENTEAFF.

The V and J genes are TRBV18 and TRBJ1-6; D gene unclear. The ends were cut back, 5 bases at V and 7 bases at J, with 12 bases in the middle. CDR3 length: 14 amino acids. Germline V CDR1 and CDR2: KGHSH, LQKENI. DNA of the CDR3: TGTGCCAGCTCATCCGGGATGACAAATTCACCCCTCCACTTT. Its translation is CASSSGMTNSPLHF. Looking up the rest from reference TRBV18 and TRBJ1-6 gives the full variable domain: NAGVMQNPRHLVRRRGQEARLRCSPMKGHSHVYWYRQLPEEGLKFMVYLQKENIIDESGMPKERFSAEFPKEGPSILRIQQVVRGDSAAYFCASSSGMTNSPLHFGNGTRLTVT.

The chain recombines TRBV2 with TRBJ2-6; D might be TRBD2 (6 bases). CDR1 is SNHLY and CDR2 is FYNNEI in the germline V gene. This CDR3 has 15 amino acids. V was shortened by 6 bases and J by 4 bases, with 13 bases between the two germline ends. In nucleotides, the CDR3 is TGTGCCAGCAGGGCAGGGAGGTCGGGGGCCAACGTCCTGACTTTC. This encodes CASRAGRSGANVLTF.

The gene calls are TRBV10-3 and TRBJ1-2; D perhaps matches TRBD1 (6 bases). The germline V gene has CDR1 ENHRY and CDR2 SYGVKD. This CDR3 is 16 amino acids long. The V gene lost 2 bases and the J gene lost 2 bases, with 15 bases spanning the gap. This chain's CDR3 is CAISEGIQGVNYGYTF. In DNA form, the CDR3 reads TGTGCCATCAGTGAGGGAATACAGGGCGTGAACTATGGCTACACCTTC.

The J gene is TRBJ2-2, the V gene TRBV5-8; the match to TRBD1 covers 8 bases. The CDR3 length is 16 residues. V lost 3 bases and J lost 4; bases outside the gene matches: 8. Germline values: CDR1 SGHTS, CDR2 YDEGEE. The CDR3 sequence: CASSSPRTGITGELFF. The CDR3 nucleotides are TGTGCCAGCAGCTCCCCCAGGACAGGGATCACCGGGGAGCTGTTTTTT.